This TCR beta chain was identified in a study of T cell repertoires in cytomegalovirus infection (dated 2019 in TCRdb). With regard to the full study: The HLA type of each donor mattered for the analysis, because public TCR beta signatures pointed to carriage of CMV infection along with the matching HLA type. What the work shows at the level of the full study, not this receptor alone: In both this cohort and an independent roughly 330-donor cohort, the cumulative frequency of public TCR beta family members distinguished carriers of CMV infection plus the relevant HLA type. The ex vivo response was dominated by HLA-C-restricted CMV-specific TCR beta clonotypes, which also provided the single most frequent clonotype in two of eight donors.

According to the germline V gene (reference sequence), CDR1 reads LNHDA and CDR2 reads SQIVND. The CDR3 has 14 amino acids, counting the end cysteine and phenylalanine. Only the CDR3 region is kept as DNA, spanning 42 bases read in frame from base 1. A distance of 13 bases separates the germline ends of V and J, which lose 4 bases and 4 bases respectively. This clonotype was picked up many times. Its antigen target is currently unknown. Base qualities were left out, and no much larger clone turns up one base away. TCRdb shows the sequencer as Illumina HiSeq 1500. Using fastp trimming at Q25 and MiXCR clonotype assembly, TCRdb reanalyzed the public sequencing data and kept in-frame beta chains. Under each unique CDR3 protein, matching rows form one entry showing the most common genes and DNA. The sample table contains under 300,000 distinct CDR3 sequences; only one count was recorded for roughly an eighth of them. The top ten clonotypes cover 1.5% to 2% of the sample.

The sequence was collected from a human donor in good health (CMV status not recorded). Some clones in this sample may be carry-over from other donors' samples. The chain employs TRBV19 and TRBJ1-1, with the D gene not confidently named. The source material was PBMCs. In nucleotides, the sequence is TGTGCCAGTAGTACGATTCTAGGAGGCACTGAAGCTTTCTTT. The resulting protein is CASSTILGGTEAFF. Supplemented by the reference TRBV19 and TRBJ1-1 proteins around the CDR3, the complete variable domain is DGGITQSPKYLFRKEGQNVTLSCEQNLNHDAMYWYRQDPGQGLRLIYYSQIVNDFQKGDIAEGYSVSREKKESFPLTVTSAQKNPTAFYLCASSTILGGTEAFFGQGTRLTVV.